This T cell receptor beta chain is from a study of blood T cells in healthy people across ages. The V and J ends lost 10 bases and 2 bases respectively, with 15 bases between them. The CDR3 contains 13 residues. Germline CDR1 MNHEY, CDR2 SMNVEV (reference sequence). The study, taken as a whole, reports: Unsorted PBMCs ruled out conclusive naive versus antigen-experienced comparison.

With respect to this clonotype: Its specificity is unknown.

It was roughly 10 milliliters of peripheral blood that were drawn from each donor. Then a second PCR, running roughly 7 to 12 cycles, was carried out with a sample-barcoded 5' primer and a J-beta primer mix. One entry per CDR3 protein, called by TCRdb with MiXCR from the 5' RACE reads. Here the sample spans 650,000 to 1,000,000 distinct CDR3 sequences, 35% to 40% being singletons. The chain combines TRBV27 with TRBJ2-7, with a tentative D call TRBD1 (5 bases). The sample consisted of blood. The sequence was obtained from a young man in good health. The CDR3, as DNA: TGTGCCACTGCTAGGGGTTTTACCTACGAGCAGTACTTC. As protein: CATARGFTYEQYF.